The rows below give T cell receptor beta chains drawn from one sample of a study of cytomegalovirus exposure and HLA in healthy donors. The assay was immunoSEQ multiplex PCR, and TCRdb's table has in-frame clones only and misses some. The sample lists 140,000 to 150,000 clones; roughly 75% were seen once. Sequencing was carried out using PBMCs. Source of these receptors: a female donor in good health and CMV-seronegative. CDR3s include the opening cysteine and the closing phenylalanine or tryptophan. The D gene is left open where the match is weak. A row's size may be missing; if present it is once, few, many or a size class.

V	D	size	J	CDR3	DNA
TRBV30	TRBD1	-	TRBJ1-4	CAWTPGQGRGTNEKLFF	TGTGCCTGGACCCCGGGACAGGGCCGTGGGACTAATGAAAAACTGTTTTTT
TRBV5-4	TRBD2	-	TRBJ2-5	CASSSERGSDETQYF	TGTGCCAGCAGCTCAGAGCGCGGGAGTGATGAGACCCAGTACTTC
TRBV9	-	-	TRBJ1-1	CASSVDTRGTEAFF	TGTGCCAGCAGCGTCGACACCAGGGGCACTGAAGCTTTCTTT
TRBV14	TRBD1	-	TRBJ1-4	CASSQGQGATSNEKLFF	TGTGCCAGCAGCCAGGGACAGGGGGCGACGTCAAATGAAAAACTGTTTTTT
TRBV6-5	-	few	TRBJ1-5	CAARGGLNQPQHF	TGTGCCGCCCGCGGGGGACTAAATCAGCCCCAGCATTTT
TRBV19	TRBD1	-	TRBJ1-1	CASTEGDRRTEAFF	TGTGCCAGTACCGAGGGGGACAGACGAACTGAAGCTTTCTTT
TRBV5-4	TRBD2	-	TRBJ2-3	CASSFSPGGTTDTQYF	TGTGCCAGCAGCTTTAGTCCGGGAGGGACCACAGATACGCAGTATTTT
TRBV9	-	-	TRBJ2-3	CASSPRAGADTQYF	TGTGCCAGCAGCCCCCGGGCCGGGGCAGATACGCAGTATTTT
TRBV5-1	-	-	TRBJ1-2	CASSLKGIDYPF	TGCGCCAGCAGCTTGAAGGGAATCGACTACCCCTTC
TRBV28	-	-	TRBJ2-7	CASRGYEQYF	TGTGCCAGCCGGGGTTACGAGCAGTACTTC
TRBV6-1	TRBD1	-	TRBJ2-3	CASSDRGTDTQYF	TGTGCCAGCTCAGACAGGGGGACAGATACGCAGTATTTT
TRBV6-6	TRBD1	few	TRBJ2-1	CASSYHDRGSVF	TGTGCCAGCAGTTACCACGACAGGGGTAGTGTCTTC
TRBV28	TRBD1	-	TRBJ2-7	CASSPELGQASYEQYF	TGTGCCAGCAGCCCTGAGTTGGGACAGGCCTCCTACGAGCAGTACTTC
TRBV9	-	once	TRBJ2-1	CASSASASSYNEQFF	TGTGCCAGCAGCGCTAGCGCGAGCTCCTACAATGAGCAGTTCTTC
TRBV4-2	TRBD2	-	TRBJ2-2	CASSQGPSGGFTNTGELFF	TGTGCCAGCAGCCAAGGTCCTAGCGGGGGGTTTACGAACACCGGGGAGCTGTTTTTT
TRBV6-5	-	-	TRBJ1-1	CASSYRGLTGDEAFF	TGTGCCAGCAGTTACCGCGGATTGACAGGTGATGAAGCTTTCTTT
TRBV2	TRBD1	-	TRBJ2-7	CASSYRDREYYEQYF	TGTGCCAGCAGCTACCGGGACAGGGAGTACTACGAGCAGTACTTC
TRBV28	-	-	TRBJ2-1	CASSLEAGVYNEQFF	TGTGCCAGCAGTTTAGAGGCAGGGGTCTACAATGAGCAGTTCTTC
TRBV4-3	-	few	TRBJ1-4	CASSQEDLTGEKLFF	TGCGCCAGCAGCCAAGAGGACCTAACAGGAGAAAAACTGTTTTTT
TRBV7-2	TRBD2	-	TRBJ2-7	CASSLIGGGADEQYF	TGTGCCAGCAGCTTAATCGGCGGGGGGGCCGACGAGCAGTACTTC
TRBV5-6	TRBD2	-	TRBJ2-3	CASSLIRGRSDTQYF	TGTGCCAGCAGCTTGATACGCGGGAGATCAGATACGCAGTATTTT
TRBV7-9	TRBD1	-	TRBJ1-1	CASSLADRGRNTEAFF	TGTGCCAGCAGCTTAGCCGACAGGGGGAGGAACACTGAAGCTTTCTTT
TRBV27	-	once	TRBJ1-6	CASSLSYEAFGSYNSPLHF	TGTGCCAGCAGTTTATCGTACGAGGCATTCGGGTCCTATAATTCACCCCTCCACTTT
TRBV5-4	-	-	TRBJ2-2	CASSMGADTGELFF	TGTGCCAGCAGCATGGGAGCCGACACCGGGGAGCTGTTTTTT
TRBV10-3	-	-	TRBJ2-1	CAISESSYNEQFF	TGTGCCATCAGTGAGTCTAGTTACAATGAGCAGTTCTTC
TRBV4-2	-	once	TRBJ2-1	CASSQVSSGWSSYNEQFF	TGTGCCAGCAGCCAAGTTAGTAGCGGTTGGAGCTCCTACAATGAGCAGTTCTTC
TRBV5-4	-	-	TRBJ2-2	CASSFQGSNTGELFF	TGTGCCAGCAGCTTTCAGGGCTCGAACACCGGGGAGCTGTTTTTT
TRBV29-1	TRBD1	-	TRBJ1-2	CSVRRQGVNYGYTF	TGCAGCGTGAGGAGACAGGGGGTAAACTATGGCTACACCTTC
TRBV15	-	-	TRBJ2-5	CATGESGNQETQYF	TGTGCCACCGGTGAATCCGGGAACCAAGAGACCCAGTACTTC
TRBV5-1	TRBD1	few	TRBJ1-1	CASSSRPGQASSEAFF	TGCGCCAGCAGCTCAAGACCGGGACAGGCATCCTCTGAAGCTTTCTTT
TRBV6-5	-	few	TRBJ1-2	CASSYSWRESYTF	TGTGCCAGCAGTTACTCTTGGAGGGAAAGCTACACCTTC
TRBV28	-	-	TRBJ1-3	CASSFPSGTSLMGDTIYF	TGTGCCAGCAGTTTCCCCTCTGGGACATCACTGATGGGGGACACCATATATTTT
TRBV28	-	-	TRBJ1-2	CASSLTGPEGYGYTF	TGTGCCAGCAGTCTCACAGGCCCGGAGGGCTATGGCTACACCTTC
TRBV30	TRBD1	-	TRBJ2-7	CAWSAGQPAYEQYF	TGTGCCTGGAGTGCGGGACAGCCAGCCTACGAGCAGTACTTC
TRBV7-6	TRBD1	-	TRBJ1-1	CASRGGSGGLTEAFF	TGTGCCAGCAGGGGGGGGTCAGGGGGCTTAACTGAAGCTTTCTTT
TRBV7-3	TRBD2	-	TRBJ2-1	CASSPVAGGLGYNEQFF	TGTGCCAGCAGCCCAGTCGCGGGGGGGCTAGGTTACAATGAGCAGTTCTTC
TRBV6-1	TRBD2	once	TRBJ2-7	CATGVTSGGPYEQYF	TGTGCCACAGGGGTGACTAGCGGGGGCCCCTACGAGCAGTACTTC
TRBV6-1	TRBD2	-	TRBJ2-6	CASSERILAGPSGANVLTF	TGTGCCAGCAGTGAGAGAATACTAGCGGGACCGAGTGGGGCCAACGTCCTGACTTTC
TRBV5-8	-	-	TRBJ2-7	CASSSGTDTYEQYF	TGTGCCAGCAGTTCCGGGACTGACACCTACGAGCAGTACTTC
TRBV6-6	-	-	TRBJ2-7	CASRGRVRVFYEQYF	TGTGCCAGCAGGGGCAGGGTAAGGGTCTTCTACGAGCAGTACTTC
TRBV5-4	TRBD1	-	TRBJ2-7	CASSLNRDRFSYEQYF	TGTGCCAGCAGCCTAAACCGGGACAGGTTCTCCTACGAGCAGTACTTC
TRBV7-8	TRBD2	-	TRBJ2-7	CASSVLGTSGRVDEQYF	TGTGCCAGCAGCGTGCTCGGGACTAGCGGGAGAGTGGACGAGCAGTACTTC